These T cell receptor beta chains were read from a single sample in a study of low-dose radiotherapy and immunotherapy resistance in tumors. TCRdb reprocessed the reads via MiXCR and lists one record per CDR3 protein. The sample shows tens of thousands of distinct CDR3 sequences, about 20% of them seen only once. This specimen consisted of PBMCs, obtained after low-dose radiotherapy plus immunotherapy. Receptors were obtained from a female donor with ovarian cancer. Each CDR3 is given with its conserved first and last residue. Fields, in order: V gene, J gene, clone size, D gene, CDR3 DNA, CDR3 protein. D genes are given only for firm matches. Clone size appears in some rows only: once, few, many, or a class for an expanded clone.

TRBV7-8	TRBJ2-7	many	-	TGTGCCAGCAGCGCACAGGGAAGGGTCTACGAGCAGTACTTC	CASSAQGRVYEQYF
TRBV6-4	TRBJ1-2	many	TRBD1	TGTGCCAGCAGTCAGACAGGGTCATATGGCTACACCTTC	CASSQTGSYGYTF
TRBV2	TRBJ2-2	few	TRBD2	TGTGCCAGCAGTGAAGAAGCTAGCGGAGCGAACACCGGGGAGCTGTTTTTT	CASSEEASGANTGELFF
TRBV5-1	TRBJ2-7	once	TRBD2	TGCGCCAGCAGCTTGGGGGACCCACGACGACGACTAGCGAGAATCTACGAGCAGTACTTC	CASSLGDPRRRLARIYEQYF
TRBV5-1	TRBJ2-5	many	TRBD2	TGCGCCAGCAGCCTACCGGGACTAGAAGAGACCCAGTACTTC	CASSLPGLEETQYF
TRBV28	TRBJ2-2	-	-	-	CASSRRGQNRGAVFF
TRBV19	TRBJ2-1	many	-	TGTGCCAGTAGTGCCAGGGACGGTAGCTCCTACAATGAGCAGTTCTTC	CASSARDGSSYNEQFF
TRBV2	TRBJ2-2	-	-	TGTGCCAGCAGCCTTACCTGGGCCGGGGAGCTGTTTTTT	CASSLTWAGELFF
TRBV5-4	TRBJ2-7	-	TRBD1	TGTGCCAGCAGCTTAGGGACAGCGACGACCTACGAGCAGTACTTC	CASSLGTATTYEQYF
TRBV7-2	TRBJ2-7	many	-	TGTGCCAGCAGCTTAGAGGTAGCGTCATCCCTCGAGCAGTACTTC	CASSLEVASSLEQYF
TRBV7-2	TRBJ2-1	few	-	TGTGCCAGCAGCCGGGAGGGGGCGGGGAATGAGCAGTTCTTC	CASSREGAGNEQFF
TRBV7-8	TRBJ1-5	-	-	TGTGCCAGCAGCTTAGCCGGACAGCCCCAGCATTTT	CASSLAGQPQHF
TRBV7-8	TRBJ2-5	-	TRBD2	TGTGCCAGCAGCTCTACTAGCGGGCGGCTAGAGACCCAGTACTTC	CASSSTSGRLETQYF
TRBV6-2/TRBV6-3	TRBJ2-2	many	TRBD1	TGTGCCAGCAGATTACAGGGGGGATCCGGGGAGCTGTTTTTT	CASRLQGGSGELFF
TRBV20-1	TRBJ2-5	many	-	TGCAGTGCTACCTATTTTTATTCCGCCGAAGAGACCCAGTACTTC	CSATYFYSAEETQYF
TRBV6-2/TRBV6-3	TRBJ1-6	many	-	TGTGCCAGCAGTTTATCAGGGGCCACCCCTAATTCACCCCTCCACTTT	CASSLSGATPNSPLHF
TRBV10-3	TRBJ2-3	many	TRBD2	TGTGCCATCAGTGAGTACGCTAGCGGGGGTCGAGGCACAGATACGCAGTATTTT	CAISEYASGGRGTDTQYF
TRBV29-1	TRBJ1-1	-	-	TGTAGCGTTGAATTGGGGTCTGAAGTTTTTTTT	CSVELGSEVFF
TRBV28	TRBJ2-2	many	-	TGTGCCAGCAGTTTCCGTGGGTTCACCGGGGAGCTGTTTTTT	CASSFRGFTGELFF
TRBV6-2/TRBV6-3	TRBJ2-7	many	-	TGTGCCAGCAGTTACTCTTCGGTTCGAGGGGCGAACCTACAGTACGAGCAGTACTTC	CASSYSSVRGANLQYEQYF
TRBV2	TRBJ1-2	many	-	TGTGCCAGCAGTGAAGGGGCCGGGCAGGGTACATTCTTTAACTATGGCTACACCTTC	CASSEGAGQGTFFNYGYTF
TRBV7-2	TRBJ1-6	many	TRBD1	TGTGCCAGCAGCTCCGAGACAGGGTTCTATAATTCACCCCTCCACTTT	CASSSETGFYNSPLHF
TRBV4-1	TRBJ1-5	many	TRBD1	TGCGCCAGCAGCCGAAGATCTTGGACAGGGGGTAATCAGCCCCAGCATTTT	CASSRRSWTGGNQPQHF
TRBV4-1	TRBJ1-6	many	-	TGCGCCAGCAGCCAAGAATCACGAGGGTGGAATTCACCCCTCCACTTT	CASSQESRGWNSPLHF
TRBV18	TRBJ2-5	-	-	TGTGCCAGCTCACCGATTGACAGGACTCGGTTAGAACAGACCCAGTACTTC	CASSPIDRTRLEQTQYF
TRBV10-3	TRBJ2-1	many	TRBD1	TGTGCCGCCTTACCGGGACAGGGGTTCAATGAGCAGTTCTTC	CAALPGQGFNEQFF
TRBV7-2	TRBJ2-7	many	-	TGTGCCAGCCAACAGGTCCCTAGGTTGAACGAGCAGTACTTC	CASQQVPRLNEQYF
TRBV9	TRBJ2-2	-	-	-	CASSVGGTGELFFF
TRBV7-3	TRBJ2-1	many	-	TGTGCCAGCAGCTTAATGGGGGCTAACTACGGGGAGCAGTTCTTC	CASSLMGANYGEQFF
TRBV19	TRBJ1-4	many	-	TGTGCCAGTAGTACCCGGGACTTACTGACTAATGAAAAACTGTTTTTT	CASSTRDLLTNEKLFF
TRBV5-1	TRBJ1-1	many	TRBD1	TGCGCCAGCAGCCAAACCGGGACAGGGAACGCTGGGGCTTTCTTT	CASSQTGTGNAGAFF
TRBV7-2	TRBJ2-7	many	TRBD2	TGTGCCAGCAGCCAAGCTCCGGGACTAGCCTACGAGCAGTACTTC	CASSQAPGLAYEQYF
TRBV12-3/TRBV12-4	TRBJ2-3	many	TRBD2	TGTGCCAGCAGTTTATACAGCGGGGGGGCCCAAGATACGCAGTATTTT	CASSLYSGGAQDTQYF
TRBV9	TRBJ1-1	many	TRBD1	TGTGCCAGCAGCGCCGGACAGGGTAAATCGATGAACACTGAAGCTTTCTTT	CASSAGQGKSMNTEAFF
TRBV5-1	TRBJ2-7	many	TRBD1	TGTGCCAGCAGCGCGGACAGGGCCTACGAGCAGTACTTC	CASSADRAYEQYF
TRBV2	TRBJ2-1	many	TRBD2	TGTGCCAGCAGCGAACCCTTGACTAGCGGGAAATGGGATGAGCAGTTCTTC	CASSEPLTSGKWDEQFF
TRBV9	TRBJ2-7	-	TRBD2	TGTGCCAGCAGCGTCGGGACTAGCGGGAGACGGGAGCAGTACTTC	CASSVGTSGRREQYF
TRBV5-6	TRBJ1-1	-	-	TGTGCCAGCAGTCGAACTGGTCAATGGAACACTGAAGCTTTCTTT	CASSRTGQWNTEAFF